The 12 T cell receptor beta chains given below trace back to one sample, sequenced in a study of Ad26.COV2.S vaccination and SARS-CoV-2 variants. Treatment of the sample: 15 to 20 received Ad26.COV2.S at low or high dose, single or two shots; about 5 received placebo; per-sample allocation not given. The samples were gathered on day 63 after the first injection of vaccine or placebo. Libraries were prepared by immunoSEQ multiplex PCR; TCRdb keeps only in-frame clonotypes and omits some of them. The sample has some 480,000 clones, approximately 90% seen once. The specimen was peripheral blood, collected in a trial of Ad26.COV2.S vaccine versus placebo. Receptors originate from a person between 18 and 59 years old who received the Ad26.COV2.S COVID-19 vaccine or a placebo.

As to this clone: Germline is not matched at one junction end, which may reflect a read error. This rearrangement joins TRBV12-3 or TRBV12-4 to TRBJ2-7, with TRBD1 identical over 7 bases. CDR3 length: 12 amino acids. The CDR3 nucleotides are TGTGCCAGCAGTTTAGACCGTACAGGGGCCCGCTTC. Residues: CASSLDRTGARF.

V is TRBV6-2 or TRBV6-3 and J is TRBJ2-1, with TRBD2 matching over 8 bases. The CDR3 is made up of 17 amino acids. J lost 3 bases, V lost 2 bases, and 9 bases had no gene match. Germline lookup yields CDR1 MNHEY and CDR2 SVGEGT. For the CDR3, the DNA is TGTGCCAGCAGTTACCCAAGTGGGAGCGGGAGCTACAATGAGCAGTTCTTC. Residues: CASSYPSGSGSYNEQFF.

This chain connects TRBV5-1 to TRBJ2-3, with D perhaps TRBD2 (6 bases). The CDR3 is 14 residues long. V lost 0 bases and J 6 bases, leaving 11 bases between the germline ends. In germline, CDR1 is SGHRS, CDR2 YFSETQ. CDR3 residues: CASSLEVGGDTQYF. CDR3 DNA sequence: TGCGCCAGCAGCTTGGAAGTTGGGGGGGATACGCAGTATTTT.

The genes are TRBV9 and TRBJ2-5; D might be TRBD2 (6 bases). The CDR3 has 16 residues. Germline V CDR1 and CDR2: SGDLS, YYNGEE. V lost 0 bases to trimming and J lost 5 bases, with 17 bases between them. Here the CDR3 reads CASSVGSSGGGETQYF. The DNA for the CDR3 is TGTGCCAGCAGCGTAGGTTCCAGTGGCGGAGGGGAGACCCAGTACTTC.

The genes are TRBV9 and TRBJ2-1; 11 bases match TRBD2. The CDR3 covers 14 residues. CDR1 and CDR2 (germline): SGDLS, YYNGEE. V lost 3 bases and J lost 6; bases outside the gene matches: 2. CDR3 region: CASSGSGRGNEQFF. In nucleotides, the CDR3 is TGTGCCAGCAGCGGTAGCGGGAGGGGCAATGAGCAGTTCTTC.

The V gene is TRBV30, the J gene TRBJ1-2, with unresolved D. The germline gives CDR1 GTSNPN, CDR2 SVGIG (reference sequence). There are 13 residues in the CDR3. The ends were cut back, 4 bases at V and 3 bases at J, with 12 bases in the middle. The CDR3 is CAWTGLGDYGYTF. For the CDR3, the DNA is TGTGCCTGGACAGGTCTTGGTGACTATGGCTACACCTTC.

This chain uses TRBV10-3 with TRBJ1-3, with a weak D call TRBD1 (6 bases). Germline assignment: CDR1 ENHRY and CDR2 SYGVKD. V lost 7 bases and J lost 1, with 17 bases in between. This CDR3 comprises 16 residues. The chain's CDR3 is CAINSGPGESGNTIYF. The CDR3 region has the DNA TGTGCCATCAACTCGGGTCCAGGGGAATCTGGAAACACCATATATTTT.

This clone was counted once. The chain recombines TRBV18 with TRBJ1-1, with 8 bases matching TRBD1. The CDR3 extends over 18 amino acids. Germline CDR1 reads KGHSH; CDR2 reads LQKENI. V lost 3 bases to trimming and J lost 1 base; unmatched junction nucleotides: 13. In DNA, the CDR3 is TGTGCCAGCTCACCTAAGGGGACAGGTTACACCTCGAACACTGAAGCTTTCTTT. Translating it yields CASSPKGTGYTSNTEAFF.

V and J are TRBV7-6 and TRBJ2-2; D not certain. CDR1 is SGHVS and CDR2 is FNYEAQ in the germline V gene. CDR3 size: 15 residues. The germline V and J ends were trimmed by 1 base and 5 bases, with 11 bases remaining between them. The CDR3 DNA is TGTGCCAGCAGCTTAGAAGTCCACACTACCGGGGAGCTGTTTTTT. This gives the protein CASSLEVHTTGELFF.

The genes are TRBV7-8 and TRBJ1-2; 8 bases align to TRBD1. V lost 5 bases, J lost 1 base, and 6 bases stayed unmatched. CDR3 length: 15 residues. Germline V CDR1 and CDR2: SGHVS, FQNEAQ. The CDR3 is CASSPGTGHNYGYTF. The CDR3 nucleotides are TGTGCCAGCAGCCCCGGGACAGGCCATAACTATGGCTACACCTTC.

V is TRBV7-8 and J is TRBJ2-7; TRBD2 might be the D (5 bases). V was shortened by 2 bases and J by 4 bases, with 12 bases between the two germline ends. In germline, CDR1 is SGHVS, CDR2 FQNEAQ. The CDR3 runs 14 residues. The CDR3 region is CASSLSQLAYEQYF. CDR3 coding DNA: TGTGCCAGCAGCTTATCCCAGCTAGCTTACGAGCAGTACTTC.

The V and J genes are TRBV15 and TRBJ2-7; 11 bases match TRBD2. J lost 1 base, V lost 9 bases, and 8 bases had no gene match. This CDR3 spans 15 amino acids. Germline CDR1 LNHNV, CDR2 YYDKDF (reference sequence). CDR3 sequence: CATTFSGRASYEQYF. The CDR3 bases are TGTGCCACAACCTTTAGCGGGAGGGCATCCTACGAGCAGTACTTC.